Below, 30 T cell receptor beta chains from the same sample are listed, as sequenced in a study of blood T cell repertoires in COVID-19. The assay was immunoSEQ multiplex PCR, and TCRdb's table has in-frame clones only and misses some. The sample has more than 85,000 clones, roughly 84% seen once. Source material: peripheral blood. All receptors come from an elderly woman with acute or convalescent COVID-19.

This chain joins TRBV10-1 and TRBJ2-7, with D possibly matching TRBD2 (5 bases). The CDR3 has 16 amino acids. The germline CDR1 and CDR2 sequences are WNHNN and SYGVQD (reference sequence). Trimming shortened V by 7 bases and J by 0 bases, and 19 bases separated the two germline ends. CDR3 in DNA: TGCGCCAGCACTACTAGGCGTCTTCAAAGCTCCTACGAGCAGTACTTC. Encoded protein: CASTTRRLQSSYEQYF.

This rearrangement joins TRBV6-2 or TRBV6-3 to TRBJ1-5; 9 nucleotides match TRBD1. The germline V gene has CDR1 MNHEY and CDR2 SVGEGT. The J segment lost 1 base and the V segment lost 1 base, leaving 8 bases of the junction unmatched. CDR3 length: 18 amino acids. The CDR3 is CASSYYGTGTFSNQPQHF. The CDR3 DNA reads TGTGCCAGCAGTTACTACGGGACAGGGACGTTCAGCAATCAGCCCCAGCATTTT.

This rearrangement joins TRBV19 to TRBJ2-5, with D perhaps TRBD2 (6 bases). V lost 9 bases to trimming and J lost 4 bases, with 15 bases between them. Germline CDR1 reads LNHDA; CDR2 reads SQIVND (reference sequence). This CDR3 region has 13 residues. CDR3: CARSGLRRETQYF. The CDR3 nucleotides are TGTGCCAGGAGCGGGTTACGGAGAGAGACCCAGTACTTC.

The CDR3 DNA sequence: TGTGCCAGCAGCGCAGTACCGAACTCTGGGGCCAACGTCCTGACTTTC. Translating gives CASSAVPNSGANVLTF. V gene TRBV9 combines with J gene TRBJ2-6; D is undetermined. The CDR3 has 16 amino acids. Germline-derived CDR1 and CDR2 are SGDLS and YYNGEE. Trimming took off 3 bases at V and 0 bases at J, with 10 bases between the two ends. Full variable domain (rest looked up from reference TRBV9 and TRBJ2-6): DSGVTQTPKHLITATGQRVTLRCSPRSGDLSVYWYQQSLDQGLQFLIQYYNGEERAKGNILERFSAQQFPDLHSELNLSSLELGDSALYFCASSAVPNSGANVLTFGAGSRLTVL.

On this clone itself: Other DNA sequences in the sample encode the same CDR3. DNA for the CDR3: TGTGCCAGTAGTTCCGGGACTAACTATGGCTACACCTTC. Translating gives CASSSGTNYGYTF. The chain uses TRBV19 and TRBJ1-2; D uncertain. Per the germline V gene, CDR1 is LNHDA and CDR2 is SQIVND (reference sequence). The germline V and J ends were trimmed by 5 bases and 0 bases, with 7 bases remaining between them. The CDR3 loop spans 13 amino acids.

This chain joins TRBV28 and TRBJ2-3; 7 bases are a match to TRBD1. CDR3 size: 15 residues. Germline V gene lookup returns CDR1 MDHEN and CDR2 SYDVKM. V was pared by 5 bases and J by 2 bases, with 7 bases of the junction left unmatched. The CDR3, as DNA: TGTGCCAGCAGTGCAACAGGGGTCCCCACAGATACGCAGTATTTT. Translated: CASSATGVPTDTQYF.

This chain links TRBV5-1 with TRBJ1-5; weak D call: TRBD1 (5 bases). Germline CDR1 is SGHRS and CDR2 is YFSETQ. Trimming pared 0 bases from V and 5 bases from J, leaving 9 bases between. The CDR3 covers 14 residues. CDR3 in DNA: TGCGCCAGCAGCTTGGTTCCCAGGGATCAGCCCCAGCATTTT. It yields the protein CASSLVPRDQPQHF.

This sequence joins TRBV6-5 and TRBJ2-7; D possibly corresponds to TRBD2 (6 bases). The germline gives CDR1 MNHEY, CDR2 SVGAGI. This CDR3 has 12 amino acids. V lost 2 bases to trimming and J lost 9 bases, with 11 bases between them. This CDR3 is CASSYTGGAQYF. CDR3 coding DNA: TGTGCCAGCAGTTACACTGGCGGGGCGCAGTACTTC.

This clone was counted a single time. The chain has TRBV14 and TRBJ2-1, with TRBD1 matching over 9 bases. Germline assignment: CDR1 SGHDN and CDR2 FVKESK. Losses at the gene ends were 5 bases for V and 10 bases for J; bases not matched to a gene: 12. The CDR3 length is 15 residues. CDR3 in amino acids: CASSLAGTGRSEQFF. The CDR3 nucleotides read TGTGCCAGCAGCTTAGCCGGGACAGGGCGATCGGAGCAGTTCTTC. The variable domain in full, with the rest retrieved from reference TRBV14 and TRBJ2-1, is EAGVTQFPSHSVIEKGQTVTLRCDPISGHDNLYWYRRVMGKEIKFLLHFVKESKQDESGMPNNRFLAERTGGTYSTLKVQPAELEDSGVYFCASSLAGTGRSEQFFGPGTRLTVL.

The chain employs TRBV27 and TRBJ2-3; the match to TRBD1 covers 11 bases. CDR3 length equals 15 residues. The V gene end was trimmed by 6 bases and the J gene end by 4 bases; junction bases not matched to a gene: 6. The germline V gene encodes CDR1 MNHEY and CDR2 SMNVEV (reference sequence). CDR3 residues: CASRPQGQGADTQYF. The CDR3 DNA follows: TGTGCCAGCAGACCTCAGGGACAGGGGGCAGATACGCAGTATTTT.

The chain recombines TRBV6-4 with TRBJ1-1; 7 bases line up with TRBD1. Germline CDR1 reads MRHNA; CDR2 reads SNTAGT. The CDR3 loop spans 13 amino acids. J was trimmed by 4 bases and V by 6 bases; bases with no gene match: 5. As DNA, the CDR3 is TGTGCCAGCAGCGTGGACAGGTCCACTGAAGCTTTCTTT. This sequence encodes CASSVDRSTEAFF.

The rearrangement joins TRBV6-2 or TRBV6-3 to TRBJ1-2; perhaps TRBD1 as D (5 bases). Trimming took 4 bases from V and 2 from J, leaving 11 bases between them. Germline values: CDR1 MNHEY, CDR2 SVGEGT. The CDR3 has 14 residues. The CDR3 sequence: CASSSTGANYGYTF. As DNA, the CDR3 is TGTGCCAGCAGTTCTACAGGAGCCAACTATGGCTACACCTTC.

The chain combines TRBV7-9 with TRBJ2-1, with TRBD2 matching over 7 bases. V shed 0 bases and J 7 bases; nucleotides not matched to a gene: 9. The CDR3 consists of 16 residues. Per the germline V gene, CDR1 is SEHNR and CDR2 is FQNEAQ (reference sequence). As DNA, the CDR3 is TGTGCCAGCAGCTTAGCGGCTAGCGGTCCTCAGAATGAGCAGTTCTTC. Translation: CASSLAASGPQNEQFF.

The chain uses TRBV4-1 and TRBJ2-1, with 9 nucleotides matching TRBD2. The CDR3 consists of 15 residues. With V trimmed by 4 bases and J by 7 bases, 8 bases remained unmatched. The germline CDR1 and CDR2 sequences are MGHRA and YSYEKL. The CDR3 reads CASSLRGSGRNEQFF. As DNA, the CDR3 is TGCGCCAGCAGCCTTCGGGGTAGCGGGAGAAATGAGCAGTTCTTC.

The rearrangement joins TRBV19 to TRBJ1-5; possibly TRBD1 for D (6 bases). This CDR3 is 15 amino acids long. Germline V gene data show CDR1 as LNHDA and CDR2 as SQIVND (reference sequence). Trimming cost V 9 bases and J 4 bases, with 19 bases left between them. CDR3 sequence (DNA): TGTGCCAGCGGACAGTCAGGAATTAAAAATCAGCCCCAGCATTTT. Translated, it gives CASGQSGIKNQPQHF.

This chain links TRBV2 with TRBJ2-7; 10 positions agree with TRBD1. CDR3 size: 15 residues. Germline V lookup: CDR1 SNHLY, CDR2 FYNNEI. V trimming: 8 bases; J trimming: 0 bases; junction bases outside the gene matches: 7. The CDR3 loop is CASLGQGVHSYEQYF. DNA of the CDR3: TGTGCCAGCCTCGGACAGGGGGTTCACTCCTACGAGCAGTACTTC.

CDR3 DNA: TGTGCCAGCAGCTTAAATATCGGGTCCTACGAGCAGTACTTC. It translates to CASSLNIGSYEQYF. The V and J genes are TRBV7-2 and TRBJ2-7; D is unresolved. CDR3 length: 14 residues. Trimming removed 2 bases at V and 1 base at J, with 9 bases between. Germline V CDR1 and CDR2: SGHTA, FQGNSA.

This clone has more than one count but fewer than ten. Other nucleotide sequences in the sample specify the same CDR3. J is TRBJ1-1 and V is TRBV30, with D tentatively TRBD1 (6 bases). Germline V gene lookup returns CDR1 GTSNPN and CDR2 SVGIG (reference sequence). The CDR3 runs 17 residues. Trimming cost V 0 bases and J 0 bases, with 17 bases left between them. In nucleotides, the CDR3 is TGTGCCTGGAGTGTACGGGGGGGCAGGGGTATGAACACTGAAGCTTTCTTT. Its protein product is CAWSVRGGRGMNTEAFF.

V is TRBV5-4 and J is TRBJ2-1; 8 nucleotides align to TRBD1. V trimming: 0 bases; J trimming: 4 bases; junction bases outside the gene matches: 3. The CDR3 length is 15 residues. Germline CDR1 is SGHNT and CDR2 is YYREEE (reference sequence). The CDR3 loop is CASSLDRGNYNEQFF. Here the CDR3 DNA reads TGTGCCAGCAGCTTGGACAGGGGGAATTACAATGAGCAGTTCTTC.

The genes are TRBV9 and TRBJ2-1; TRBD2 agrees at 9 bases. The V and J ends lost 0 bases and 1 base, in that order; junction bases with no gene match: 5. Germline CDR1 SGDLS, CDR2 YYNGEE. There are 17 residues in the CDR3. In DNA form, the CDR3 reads TGTGCCAGCAGCGTAGGGGCTAGCGGGATTTCCTACAATGAGCAGTTCTTC. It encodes CASSVGASGISYNEQFF.

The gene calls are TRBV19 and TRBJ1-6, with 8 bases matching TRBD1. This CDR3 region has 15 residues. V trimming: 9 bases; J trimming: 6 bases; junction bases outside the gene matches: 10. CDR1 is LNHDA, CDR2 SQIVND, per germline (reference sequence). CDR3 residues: CASQGIDRGNSPLHF. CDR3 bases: TGTGCCAGCCAAGGGATAGACAGGGGTAATTCACCCCTCCACTTT. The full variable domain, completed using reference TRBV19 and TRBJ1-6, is DGGITQSPKYLFRKEGQNVTLSCEQNLNHDAMYWYRQDPGQGLRLIYYSQIVNDFQKGDIAEGYSVSREKKESFPLTVTSAQKNPTAFYLCASQGIDRGNSPLHFGNGTRLTVT.

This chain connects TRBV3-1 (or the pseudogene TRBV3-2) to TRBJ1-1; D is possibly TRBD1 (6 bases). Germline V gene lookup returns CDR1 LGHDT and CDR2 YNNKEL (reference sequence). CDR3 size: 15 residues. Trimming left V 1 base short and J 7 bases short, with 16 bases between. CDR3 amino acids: CASSQGGTRQSEAFF. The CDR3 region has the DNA TGTGCCAGCAGCCAAGGGGGGACACGGCAAAGTGAAGCTTTCTTT.

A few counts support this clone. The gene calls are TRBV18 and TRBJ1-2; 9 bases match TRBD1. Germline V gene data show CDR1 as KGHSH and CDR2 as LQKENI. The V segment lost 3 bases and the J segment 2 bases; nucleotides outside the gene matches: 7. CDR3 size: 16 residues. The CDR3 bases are TGTGCCAGCTCACCCGGGACAGGGAGCGCCAACTATGGCTACACCTTC. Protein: CASSPGTGSANYGYTF.

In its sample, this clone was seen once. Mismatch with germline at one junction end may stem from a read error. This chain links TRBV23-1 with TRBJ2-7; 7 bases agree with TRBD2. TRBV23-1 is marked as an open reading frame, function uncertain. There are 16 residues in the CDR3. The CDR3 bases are TGCGGCAGCCATCGGAGGCAGACTAGCCGACCCCACGAGCAGTACTTC. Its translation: CGSHRRQTSRPHEQYF.

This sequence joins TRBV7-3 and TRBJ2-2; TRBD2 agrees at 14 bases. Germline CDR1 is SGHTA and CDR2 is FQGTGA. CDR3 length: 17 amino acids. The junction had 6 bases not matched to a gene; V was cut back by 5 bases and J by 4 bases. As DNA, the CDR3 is TGTGCCAGCAGCCCCTCTGGACTAGCGGGGGGCACCGGGGAGCTGTTTTTT. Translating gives CASSPSGLAGGTGELFF.

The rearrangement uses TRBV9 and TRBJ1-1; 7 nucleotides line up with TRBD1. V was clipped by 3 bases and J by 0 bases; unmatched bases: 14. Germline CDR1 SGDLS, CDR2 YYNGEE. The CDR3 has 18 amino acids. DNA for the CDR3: TGTGCCAGCAGCGCAGATAGGACCGAGGGGGCTGTGAACACTGAAGCTTTCTTT. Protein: CASSADRTEGAVNTEAFF.

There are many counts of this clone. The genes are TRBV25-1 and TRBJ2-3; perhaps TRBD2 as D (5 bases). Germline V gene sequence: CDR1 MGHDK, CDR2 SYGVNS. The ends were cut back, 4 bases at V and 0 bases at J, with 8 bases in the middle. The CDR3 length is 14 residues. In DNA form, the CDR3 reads TGTGCCAGCAGTGGTGGACTCAGCACAGATACGCAGTATTTT. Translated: CASSGGLSTDTQYF.

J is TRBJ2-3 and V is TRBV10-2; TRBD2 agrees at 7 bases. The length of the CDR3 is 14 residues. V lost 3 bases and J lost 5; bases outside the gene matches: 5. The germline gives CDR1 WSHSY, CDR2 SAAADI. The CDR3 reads CASSDKRGGDTQYF. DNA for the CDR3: TGCGCCAGCAGTGATAAGCGGGGAGGAGATACGCAGTATTTT.

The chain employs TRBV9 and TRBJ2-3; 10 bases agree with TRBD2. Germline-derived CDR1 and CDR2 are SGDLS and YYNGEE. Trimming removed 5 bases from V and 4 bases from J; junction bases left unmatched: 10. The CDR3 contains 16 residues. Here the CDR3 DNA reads TGTGCCAGCAGTAGTTTGGGACTAGCGATCGCAGATACGCAGTATTTT. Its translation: CASSSLGLAIADTQYF.

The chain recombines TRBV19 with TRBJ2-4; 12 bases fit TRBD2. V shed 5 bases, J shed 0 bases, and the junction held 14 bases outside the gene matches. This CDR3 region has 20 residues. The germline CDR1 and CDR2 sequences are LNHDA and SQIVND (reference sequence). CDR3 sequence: CASSEMILEGLAGAKNIQYF. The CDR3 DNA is TGTGCCAGTAGTGAGATGATTTTAGAGGGACTAGCGGGAGCCAAAAACATTCAGTACTTC. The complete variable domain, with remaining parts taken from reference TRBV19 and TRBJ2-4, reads DGGITQSPKYLFRKEGQNVTLSCEQNLNHDAMYWYRQDPGQGLRLIYYSQIVNDFQKGDIAEGYSVSREKKESFPLTVTSAQKNPTAFYLCASSEMILEGLAGAKNIQYFGAGTRLSVL.